A single sample is the source of the 15 T cell receptor beta chains below, sequenced in a study of blood T cell repertoires in COVID-19. The assay was immunoSEQ multiplex PCR, and TCRdb's table has in-frame clones only and misses some. The sample comprises roughly 120,000 clones, more than 75% of which are singletons, and under 4.5% rests with the top ten. What was sequenced was peripheral blood. The receptors here all came from a man between 50 and 59 years old with active COVID-19.

The gene calls are TRBV5-4 and TRBJ2-3; 10 positions agree with TRBD2. CDR1 and CDR2 from the germline V gene are SGHNT and YYREEE (reference sequence). J was trimmed by 1 base and V by 3 bases; bases with no gene match: 5. The length of the CDR3 is 16 residues. CDR3 sequence (DNA): TGTGCCAGCAGCTATCTAGCGGGAGTGGGCACAGATACGCAGTATTTT. Translated: CASSYLAGVGTDTQYF. Drawing the rest from reference TRBV5-4 and TRBJ2-3, the complete variable domain is ETGVTQSPTHLIKTRGQQVTLRCSSQSGHNTVSWYQQALGQGPQFIFQYYREEENGRGNFPPRFSGLQFPNYSSELNVNALELDDSALYLCASSYLAGVGTDTQYFGPGTRLTVL.

The rearrangement links TRBV18 to TRBJ2-5; 10 bases are shared with TRBD2. The CDR3 spans 15 residues. V gave up 5 bases and J gave up 2 bases; unmatched junction bases: 5. Germline V gene lookup returns CDR1 KGHSH and CDR2 LQKENI. The CDR3 region is CASSATSGSQETQYF. The CDR3 coding sequence is TGTGCCAGCTCAGCGACTAGCGGGTCTCAAGAGACCCAGTACTTC.

This chain uses TRBV19 with TRBJ2-5, with D possibly being TRBD1 (6 bases). This CDR3 is built from 16 residues. With 1 base removed from V and 0 bases from J, the gap between germline ends came to 12 bases. Germline CDR1 and CDR2: LNHDA and SQIVND (reference sequence). The CDR3 DNA follows: TGTGCCAGTAGTATAGGAGGGGGTCAGTACCAAGAGACCCAGTACTTC. Its protein product is CASSIGGGQYQETQYF. The entire variable domain, with the rest obtained from reference TRBV19 and TRBJ2-5, is as follows: DGGITQSPKYLFRKEGQNVTLSCEQNLNHDAMYWYRQDPGQGLRLIYYSQIVNDFQKGDIAEGYSVSREKKESFPLTVTSAQKNPTAFYLCASSIGGGQYQETQYFGPGTRLLVL.

This sequence joins TRBV15 and TRBJ2-5; 8 bases agree with TRBD2. The CDR3 length is 15 residues. Germline lookup yields CDR1 LNHNV and CDR2 YYDKDF (reference sequence). V trimming: 2 bases; J trimming: 1 base; junction bases outside the gene matches: 3. The CDR3 DNA is TGTGCCACCAGCAGACCTCTAGCGGGCCAAGAGACCCAGTACTTC. The encoded protein is CATSRPLAGQETQYF.

J is TRBJ1-1 and V is TRBV12-3 or TRBV12-4; D is unresolved. The CDR3 loop spans 13 amino acids. The V and J ends lost 2 bases and 4 bases respectively, with 8 bases between them. The chain's CDR3 is CASSLTTGTEAFF. In DNA form, the CDR3 reads TGTGCCAGCAGTTTAACGACGGGCACTGAAGCTTTCTTT.

The V call is TRBV19, the J call TRBJ2-5, with D perhaps matching TRBD2 (7 bases). Trimming shortened V by 3 bases and J by 1 base, and 15 bases separated the two germline ends. This CDR3 comprises 16 residues. Germline CDR1 is LNHDA and CDR2 is SQIVND (reference sequence). The CDR3 reads CASSIRGGGIQETQYF. The CDR3 nucleotides are TGTGCCAGTAGTATCCGCGGCGGGGGCATCCAAGAGACCCAGTACTTC.

This chain connects TRBV5-1 to TRBJ1-2; 8 bases are a match to TRBD1. Germline V gene lookup returns CDR1 SGHRS and CDR2 YFSETQ. The length of the CDR3 is 13 residues. V was pared by 3 bases and J by 3 bases, with 1 base of the junction left unmatched. The CDR3 bases are TGCGCCAGCAGCTGGGGACAGGACTATGGCTACACCTTC. It is translated as CASSWGQDYGYTF. Drawing the rest from reference TRBV5-1 and TRBJ1-2, the complete variable domain is KAGVTQTPRYLIKTRGQQVTLSCSPISGHRSVSWYQQTPGQGLQFLFEYFSETQRNKGNFPGRFSGRQFSNSRSEMNVSTLELGDSALYLCASSWGQDYGYTFGSGTRLTVV.

The rearrangement links TRBV7-2 to TRBJ2-1; tentative D call: TRBD1 (5 bases). Deletions cut 11 bases from V and 9 bases from J, with 23 bases between. CDR3 size: 14 residues. The germline gives CDR1 SGHTA, CDR2 FQGNSA. In DNA form, the CDR3 reads TGTGCCTCGCAGCTTAGCAGGGAAGCGACTGAGCAGTTCTTC. Translated, it gives CASQLSREATEQFF.

The V gene is TRBV12-3 or TRBV12-4, the J gene TRBJ1-5, with no clear D. CDR3 size: 11 residues. The germline V and J ends were trimmed by 5 bases and 13 bases, with 12 bases remaining between them. The CDR3 reads CASSPGGRQHF. The CDR3 DNA is TGTGCCAGCAGTCCAGGTGGTAGGCAGCATTTT.

The chain is built from TRBV20-1 and TRBJ1-1; 9 positions match TRBD1. The germline gives CDR1 DFQATT, CDR2 SNEGSKA (reference sequence). The junction had 6 bases not matched to a gene; V was cut back by 5 bases and J by 11 bases. The CDR3 spans 11 residues. Here the CDR3 DNA reads TGCAGTGCTCCCGGACAGGGGTCGGCTTTCTTT. Translating gives CSAPGQGSAFF.

This rearrangement joins TRBV3-1 (or the pseudogene TRBV3-2) to TRBJ2-2, with 14 bases that match TRBD2. V shed 0 bases and J 6 bases; nucleotides not matched to a gene: 6. This CDR3 has 18 amino acids. CDR1 is LGHDT and CDR2 is YNNKEL in the germline V gene (reference sequence). CDR3 DNA: TGTGCCAGCAGCCAAGAGAGTGGGACTAGCGGGAGATCCGGGGAGCTGTTTTTT. It specifies CASSQESGTSGRSGELFF.

The V and J genes are TRBV14 and TRBJ1-2, with 10 bases matching TRBD1. V shed 1 base and J 4 bases; nucleotides not matched to a gene: 9. The CDR3 is made up of 17 amino acids. Looked up from germline, CDR1 is SGHDN and CDR2 is FVKESK. CDR3 DNA sequence: TGTGCCAGCAGCCAAGGACAGGGGGCTCGAGATGGCTATGGCTACACCTTC. It encodes CASSQGQGARDGYGYTF.

The CDR3 region is CASSLGGGGEQFF. CDR3 coding DNA: TGCGCCAGCAGCTTGGGCGGGGGGGGTGAGCAGTTCTTC. The chain recombines TRBV5-1 with TRBJ2-1; 9 bases map to TRBD2. This CDR3 has 13 residues. Germline CDR1 and CDR2: SGHRS and YFSETQ. Trimming cost V 0 bases and J 9 bases; bases outside gene matches: 1. Full variable domain (missing parts from reference TRBV5-1 and TRBJ2-1): KAGVTQTPRYLIKTRGQQVTLSCSPISGHRSVSWYQQTPGQGLQFLFEYFSETQRNKGNFPGRFSGRQFSNSRSEMNVSTLELGDSALYLCASSLGGGGEQFFGPGTRLTVL.

This chain links TRBV14 with TRBJ2-2, with D maybe TRBD2 (7 bases). Germline CDR1 is SGHDN and CDR2 is FVKESK. The CDR3 loop spans 16 amino acids. The V end was cut by 6 bases, the J end by 1 base, with 15 bases between. CDR3 sequence: CASSRIGGQNTGELFF. The CDR3 bases are TGTGCCAGCAGTCGAATCGGGGGGCAGAACACCGGGGAGCTGTTTTTT.

V usage is TRBV6-5 and J usage is TRBJ1-3, with 9 bases lining up with TRBD1. The CDR3 consists of 14 residues. Per germline, CDR1 MNHEY and CDR2 SVGAGI. The J segment lost 5 bases and the V segment lost 6 bases, leaving 5 bases of the junction unmatched. CDR3 bases: TGTGCCAGCAGGGATGGACAGGGGAGAAACACCATATATTTT. It encodes CASRDGQGRNTIYF.